This TCR beta chain was identified in a study of cytomegalovirus exposure and HLA in healthy donors. The V gene lost 2 bases and the J gene lost 5 bases, with 10 bases spanning the gap. The CDR3 is 14 amino acids. CDR1 and CDR2 from the germline V gene are SNHLY and FYNNEI. Overall study findings and caveats: Three CMV-associated chains proved CMV antigen-specific in vitro. 150 to 200 TCR beta chains were listed as cytomegalovirus-associated. Most TCR sequences proved rare, with some public TCRs found in many donors.

Concerning this clone itself: The antigen remains undetermined.

The assay was immunoSEQ multiplex PCR, and TCRdb's table has in-frame clones only and misses some. The sample yields 60,000 to 80,000 clones, around 85% seen once. The sequencing input was PBMCs. V is TRBV2 and J is TRBJ1-5; D possibly corresponds to TRBD1 (6 bases). The receptor comes from a young man in good health and CMV-seronegative. CDR3: CASSERTAYQPQHF. For the CDR3, the DNA is TGTGCCAGCAGTGAACGGACAGCCTATCAGCCCCAGCATTTT.